The clone carrying this T cell receptor beta chain was detected a few times. Its matching antigen is unknown. A sample-barcoded 5' primer and a J-beta primer mix were used in a second PCR of roughly 7 to 12 cycles. In TCRdb, the 5' RACE reads were re-called with MiXCR into one record per CDR3 protein. Among approximately 1,000,000 distinct CDR3 sequences listed, roughly two fifths were seen once. The CDR3 covers 15 residues. CDR1 is SEHNR, CDR2 FQNEAQ, per germline (reference sequence). The V gene lost 0 bases and the J gene lost 5 bases, with 13 bases spanning the gap. This sample was included in a study of blood T cells in healthy people across ages. Findings and limits, study-wide: The long-lived group displayed more naive CD4+ cells, plus higher diversity, than the aged donors did.

The sequenced material came from blood. V is TRBV7-9 and J is TRBJ1-1; weak D call: TRBD1 (5 bases). The sequence derives from a man aged 18 to 30 in good health. CDR3 region: CASSLAQGDRTEAFF. Here the CDR3 DNA reads TGTGCCAGCAGCTTAGCCCAGGGAGATCGGACTGAAGCTTTCTTT.